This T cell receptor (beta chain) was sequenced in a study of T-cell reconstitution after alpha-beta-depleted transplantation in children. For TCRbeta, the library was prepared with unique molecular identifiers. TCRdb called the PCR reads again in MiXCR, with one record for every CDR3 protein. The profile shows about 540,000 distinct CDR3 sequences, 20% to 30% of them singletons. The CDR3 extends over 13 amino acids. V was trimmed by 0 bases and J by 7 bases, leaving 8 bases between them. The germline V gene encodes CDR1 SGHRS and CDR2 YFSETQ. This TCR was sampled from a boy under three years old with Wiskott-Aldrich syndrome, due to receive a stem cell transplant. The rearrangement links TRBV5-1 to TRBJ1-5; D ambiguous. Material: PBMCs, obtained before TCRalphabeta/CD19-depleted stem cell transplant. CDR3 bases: TGCGCCAGCAGCTTGGACCCTTTACAGCCCCAGCATTTT. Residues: CASSLDPLQPQHF.